Shown below are 12 T cell receptor beta chains from a single sample sequenced in a study of blood T cell repertoires in COVID-19 (dated by TCRdb to the early 2020s). The library was prepared using the immunoSEQ multiplex PCR assay. TCRdb obtained this table from immuneACCESS and retained in-frame rearrangements with V and J assigned. These tables miss some clones; where compared with another copy, unresolved V genes account for less than half of the shortfall, and the remainder is unexplained. Here the sample has roughly 63,000 clones; more than 80% occur a single time. The ten largest account for 1.2% to 1.5% of the sample. Material for sequencing was peripheral blood. The receptors stem from a man in his sixties with acute or convalescent COVID-19.

The chain combines TRBV4-2 with TRBJ2-4, with 12 bases matching TRBD2. The V segment lost 4 bases and the J segment 3 bases; nucleotides outside the gene matches: 7. The CDR3 runs to 17 residues. Germline V gives CDR1 LGHNA, CDR2 YNFKEQ. CDR3 DNA: TGTGCCAGCAGCCTATCAGGACTAGCGGGGAACAAAAACATTCAGTACTTC. This codes for CASSLSGLAGNKNIQYF.

The chain employs TRBV19 and TRBJ2-2; the match to TRBD2 covers 12 bases. V lost 10 bases to trimming and J lost 0 bases; unmatched junction nucleotides: 3. CDR3 length: 15 amino acids. Per germline, CDR1 LNHDA and CDR2 SQIVND (reference sequence). CDR3 DNA: TGTGCCACCCGGACTAGCGGGGCGAACACCGGGGAGCTGTTTTTT. As protein: CATRTSGANTGELFF.

This clone was seen a single time. This chain uses TRBV5-6 with TRBJ2-7; TRBD1 agrees at 7 bases. The CDR3 has 15 amino acids. Per germline, CDR1 SGHDT and CDR2 YYEEEE. The junction had 8 bases not matched to a gene; V was cut back by 0 bases and J by 5 bases. CDR3 DNA: TGTGCCAGCAGCTTGGAGGGGAACAGGGGTCACGAGCAGTACTTC. Protein sequence: CASSLEGNRGHEQYF.

The rearrangement joins TRBV2 to TRBJ1-3, with D hard to call. The ends were cut back, 1 base at V and 0 bases at J, with 10 bases in the middle. The CDR3 has 16 residues. The germline CDR1 and CDR2 sequences are SNHLY and FYNNEI. CDR3 residues: CASSEDSPNSGNTIYF. As DNA, the CDR3 is TGTGCCAGCAGTGAAGACAGTCCAAACTCTGGAAACACCATATATTTT.

J is TRBJ1-2 and V is TRBV28, with TRBD1 matching 9 bases. The V gene's germline CDR1 is MDHEN and CDR2 SYDVKM. The CDR3 is made up of 16 amino acids. The V and J ends lost 7 bases and 4 bases, in that order; junction bases with no gene match: 13. CDR3 sequence (DNA): TGTGCCAGCACCCCTAGTTGGACAGGGGAGGGCTATGGCTACACCTTC. Protein: CASTPSWTGEGYGYTF.

This sequence joins TRBV30 and TRBJ1-2; weak D call: TRBD1 (6 bases). Germline values: CDR1 GTSNPN, CDR2 SVGIG (reference sequence). This CDR3 is 13 amino acids long. Trimming removed 0 bases at V and 5 bases at J, with 10 bases between. CDR3 sequence (DNA): TGTGCCTGGAGTGTAAGGGGGTGGTATGGCTACACCTTC. Translating gives CAWSVRGWYGYTF.

This chain uses TRBV12-3 or TRBV12-4 with TRBJ1-5; D is undetermined. This CDR3 contains 11 residues. V shed 5 bases and J shed 7 bases, with 6 bases lying between them. The CDR3 coding sequence is TGTGCCAGCAGTACACAGCAGCCCCAGCATTTT. Protein: CASSTQQPQHF.

V usage is TRBV5-1 and J usage is TRBJ2-3; 8 nucleotides align to TRBD1. The V segment lost 4 bases and the J segment 4 bases; nucleotides outside the gene matches: 8. The germline CDR1 and CDR2 sequences are SGHRS and YFSETQ. The CDR3 extends over 15 amino acids. CDR3 residues: CASSKGQAGADTQYF. The CDR3 DNA follows: TGCGCCAGCAGCAAGGGACAGGCGGGCGCAGATACGCAGTATTTT.

The genes are TRBV2 and TRBJ2-7, with D possibly being TRBD2 (6 bases). CDR3 length: 13 amino acids. Germline V lookup: CDR1 SNHLY, CDR2 FYNNEI. Trimming shortened V by 6 bases and J by 7 bases, and 16 bases separated the two germline ends. CDR3 DNA: TGTGCCAGCAGGGGAGGTTTAGACCTAGAGCAGTACTTC. This translates into CASRGGLDLEQYF. The whole variable domain, remainder taken from reference TRBV2 and TRBJ2-7, is EPEVTQTPSHQVTQMGQEVILRCVPISNHLYFYWYRQILGQKVEFLVSFYNNEISEKSEIFDDQFSVERPDGSNFTLKIRSTKLEDSAMYFCASRGGLDLEQYFGPGTRLTVT.

This clone was seen once. The V call is TRBV4-2, the J call TRBJ2-5; 11 bases are a match to TRBD2. The CDR3 sequence is 16 residues long. V lost 1 base, J lost 2 bases, and 3 bases stayed unmatched. The germline gives CDR1 LGHNA, CDR2 YNFKEQ. In DNA form, the CDR3 reads TGTGCCAGCAGCCAAGCTACTAGCGGGGGACAAGAGACCCAGTACTTC. Its protein product is CASSQATSGGQETQYF.

V usage is TRBV7-6 and J usage is TRBJ1-2; 7 bases agree with TRBD1. V gave up 5 bases and J gave up 0 bases; unmatched junction bases: 6. The CDR3 consists of 15 residues. Per the germline V gene, CDR1 is SGHVS and CDR2 is FNYEAQ. CDR3 DNA sequence: TGTGCCAGCAGCCCAAGACAGGGAACTAACTATGGCTACACCTTC. This gives the protein CASSPRQGTNYGYTF.

The CDR3 loop is CASRRDGGPDGYTF. The CDR3 region has the DNA TGTGCCAGCAGGCGAGACGGGGGGCCAGATGGCTACACCTTC. The chain combines TRBV2 with TRBJ1-2; weak D call: TRBD1 (6 bases). The germline CDR1 and CDR2 sequences are SNHLY and FYNNEI. CDR3 length: 14 residues. V was trimmed by 6 bases and J by 6 bases, leaving 17 bases between them.